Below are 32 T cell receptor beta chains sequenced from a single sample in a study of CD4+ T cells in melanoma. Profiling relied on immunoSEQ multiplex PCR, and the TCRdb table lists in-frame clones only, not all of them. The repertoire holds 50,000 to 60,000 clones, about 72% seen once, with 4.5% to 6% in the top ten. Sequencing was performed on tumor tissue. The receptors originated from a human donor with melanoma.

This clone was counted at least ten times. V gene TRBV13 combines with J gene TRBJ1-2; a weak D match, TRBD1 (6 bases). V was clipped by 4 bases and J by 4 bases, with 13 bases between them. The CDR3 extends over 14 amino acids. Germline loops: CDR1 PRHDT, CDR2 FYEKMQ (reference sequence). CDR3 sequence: CASSSYRVGYGYTF. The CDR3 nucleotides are TGTGCCAGCAGCTCCTACAGGGTTGGCTATGGCTACACCTTC. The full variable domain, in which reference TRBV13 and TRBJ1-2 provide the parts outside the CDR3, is AAGVIQSPRHLIKEKRETATLKCYPIPRHDTVYWYQQGPGQDPQFLISFYEKMQSDKGSIPDRFSAQQFSDYHSELNMSSLELGDSALYFCASSSYRVGYGYTFGSGTRLTVV.

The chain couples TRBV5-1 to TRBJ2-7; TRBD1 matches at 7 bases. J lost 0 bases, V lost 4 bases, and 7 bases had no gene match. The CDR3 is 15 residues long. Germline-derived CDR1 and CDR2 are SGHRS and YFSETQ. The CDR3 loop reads CASSETGDSSYEQYF. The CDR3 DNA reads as TGCGCCAGCAGCGAAACAGGGGACAGCTCCTACGAGCAGTACTTC.

The chain's CDR3 is CASSHPAFRGLSDEQFF. In DNA, the CDR3 is TGCGCCAGCAGCCACCCGGCATTCAGGGGACTAAGCGATGAGCAGTTCTTC. The chain employs TRBV4-1 and TRBJ2-1; tentative D call: TRBD2 (7 bases). The germline V and J ends were trimmed by 3 bases and 8 bases, with 23 bases remaining between them. Germline CDR1 is MGHRA and CDR2 is YSYEKL. The CDR3 spans 17 residues.

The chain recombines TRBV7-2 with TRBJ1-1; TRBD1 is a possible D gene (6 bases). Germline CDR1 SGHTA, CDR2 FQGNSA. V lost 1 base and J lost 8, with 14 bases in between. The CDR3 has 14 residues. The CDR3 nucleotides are TGTGCCAGCAGCTTAGGAGGGTTCGGGGGCGAAGCTTTCTTT. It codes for CASSLGGFGGEAFF.

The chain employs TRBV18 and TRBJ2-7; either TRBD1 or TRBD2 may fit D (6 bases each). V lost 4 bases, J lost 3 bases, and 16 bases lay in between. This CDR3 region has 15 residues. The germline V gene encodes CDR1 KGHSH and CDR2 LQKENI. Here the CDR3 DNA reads TGTGCCAGCTCACTCGGGGGCAGGGATCGCTACGAGCAGTACTTC. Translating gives CASSLGGRDRYEQYF.

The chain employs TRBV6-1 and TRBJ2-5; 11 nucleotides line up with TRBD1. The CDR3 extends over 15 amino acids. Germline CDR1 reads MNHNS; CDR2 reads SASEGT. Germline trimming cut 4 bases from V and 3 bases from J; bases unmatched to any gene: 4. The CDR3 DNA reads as TGTGCCAGCAGTGCCCGGGACAGGGGGAAAGAGACCCAGTACTTC. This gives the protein CASSARDRGKETQYF.

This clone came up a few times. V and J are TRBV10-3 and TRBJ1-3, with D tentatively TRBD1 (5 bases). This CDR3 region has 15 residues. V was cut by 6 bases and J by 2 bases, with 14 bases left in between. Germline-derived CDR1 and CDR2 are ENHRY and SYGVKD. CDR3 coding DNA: TGTGCCATCAGAGATGGGGGGTTGGCTGGAAACACCATATATTTT. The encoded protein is CAIRDGGLAGNTIYF.

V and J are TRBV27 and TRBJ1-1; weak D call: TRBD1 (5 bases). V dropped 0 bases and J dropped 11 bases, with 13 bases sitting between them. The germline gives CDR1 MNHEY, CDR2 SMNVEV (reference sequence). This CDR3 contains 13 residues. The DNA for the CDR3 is TGTGCCAGCAGTTTATCACAGGACGGGCAGGCTTTCTTT. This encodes CASSLSQDGQAFF.

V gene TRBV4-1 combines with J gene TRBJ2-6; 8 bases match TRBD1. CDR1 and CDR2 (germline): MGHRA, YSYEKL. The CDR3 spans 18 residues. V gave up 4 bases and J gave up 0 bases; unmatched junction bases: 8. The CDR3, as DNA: TGCGCCAGCAGCCCTACAGGGGGTTCCCGCTCTGGGGCCAACGTCCTGACTTTC. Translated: CASSPTGGSRSGANVLTF.

The CDR3 is CAGGQGDEQYF. In DNA, the CDR3 is TGTGCCGGGGGACAGGGCGACGAGCAGTACTTC. The rearrangement links TRBV6-6 to TRBJ2-5, with 9 bases lining up with TRBD1. The assigned J gene may be wrong: the sequence end matches TRBJ2-7 better. The CDR3 is 11 residues long. Germline CDR1 and CDR2: MNHNY and SVGAGI (reference sequence).

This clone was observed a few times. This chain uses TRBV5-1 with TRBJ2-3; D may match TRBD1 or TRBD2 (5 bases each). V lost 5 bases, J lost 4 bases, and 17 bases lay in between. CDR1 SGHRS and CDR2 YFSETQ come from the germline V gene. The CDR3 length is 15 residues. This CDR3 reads CASRVGRLMADTQYF. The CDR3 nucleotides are TGCGCCAGCAGAGTGGGACGGCTGATGGCAGATACGCAGTATTTT.

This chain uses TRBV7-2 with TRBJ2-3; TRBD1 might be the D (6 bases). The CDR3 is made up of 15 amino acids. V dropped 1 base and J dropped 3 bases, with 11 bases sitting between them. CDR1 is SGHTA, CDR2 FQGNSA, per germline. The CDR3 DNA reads TGTGCCAGCAGCTTAGGGGTGGACAGTACAGATACGCAGTATTTT. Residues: CASSLGVDSTDTQYF.

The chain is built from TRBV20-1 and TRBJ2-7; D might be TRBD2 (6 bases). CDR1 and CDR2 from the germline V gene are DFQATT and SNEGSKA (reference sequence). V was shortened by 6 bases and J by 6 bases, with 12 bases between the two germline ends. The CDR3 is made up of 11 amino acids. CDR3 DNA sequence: TGCAGTGCGCCCACCGGGGGCGAGCAGTACTTC. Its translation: CSAPTGGEQYF.

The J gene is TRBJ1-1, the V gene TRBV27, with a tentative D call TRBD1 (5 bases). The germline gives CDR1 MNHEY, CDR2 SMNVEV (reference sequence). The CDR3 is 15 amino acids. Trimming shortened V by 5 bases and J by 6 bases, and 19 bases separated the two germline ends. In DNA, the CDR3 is TGTGCCAGCAGTCAGGGCACGGCAGGCGGGGCTGAAGCTTTCTTT. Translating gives CASSQGTAGGAEAFF.

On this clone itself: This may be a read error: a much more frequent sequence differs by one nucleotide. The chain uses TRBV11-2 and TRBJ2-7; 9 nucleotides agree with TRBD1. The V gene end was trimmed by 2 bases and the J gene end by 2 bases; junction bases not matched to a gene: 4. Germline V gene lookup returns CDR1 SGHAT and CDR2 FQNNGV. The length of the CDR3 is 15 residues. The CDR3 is CASSLSGTGPYEQYF. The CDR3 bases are TGTGCCAGCAGCTTATCAGGGACAGGGCCCTACGAGCAGTACTTC.

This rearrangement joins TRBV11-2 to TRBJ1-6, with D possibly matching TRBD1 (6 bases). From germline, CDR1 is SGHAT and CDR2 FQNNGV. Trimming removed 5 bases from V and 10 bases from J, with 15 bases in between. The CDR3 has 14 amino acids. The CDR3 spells CASSPKGGQSPLHF. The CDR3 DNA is TGTGCCAGCAGCCCTAAGGGGGGGCAGTCACCCCTCCACTTT.

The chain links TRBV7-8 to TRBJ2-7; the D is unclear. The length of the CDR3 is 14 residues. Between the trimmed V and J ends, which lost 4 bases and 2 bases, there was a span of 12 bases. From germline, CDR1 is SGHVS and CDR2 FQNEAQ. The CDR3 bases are TGTGCCAGCAGCTCCGTTTTTATGGCCTACGAGCAGTACTTC. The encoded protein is CASSSVFMAYEQYF.

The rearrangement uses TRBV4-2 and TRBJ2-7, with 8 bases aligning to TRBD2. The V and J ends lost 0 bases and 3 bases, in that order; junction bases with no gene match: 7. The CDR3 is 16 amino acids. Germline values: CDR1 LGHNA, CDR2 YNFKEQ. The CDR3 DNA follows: TGTGCCAGCAGCCAAGACCAAGCGGGGGACCTCTACGAGCAGTACTTC. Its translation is CASSQDQAGDLYEQYF.

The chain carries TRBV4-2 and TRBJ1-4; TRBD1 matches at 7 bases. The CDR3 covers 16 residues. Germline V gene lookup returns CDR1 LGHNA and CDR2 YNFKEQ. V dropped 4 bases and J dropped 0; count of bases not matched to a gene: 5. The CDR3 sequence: CASSPGTAATNEKLFF. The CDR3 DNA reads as TGTGCCAGCAGCCCGGGGACAGCCGCAACTAATGAAAAACTGTTTTTT.

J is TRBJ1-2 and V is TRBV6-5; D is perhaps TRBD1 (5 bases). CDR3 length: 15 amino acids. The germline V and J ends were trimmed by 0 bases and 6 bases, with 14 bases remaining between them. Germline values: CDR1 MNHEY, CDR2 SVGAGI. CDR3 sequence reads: CASSYSIGDLDGYTF. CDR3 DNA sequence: TGTGCCAGCAGTTACTCAATAGGGGATTTGGATGGCTACACCTTC.

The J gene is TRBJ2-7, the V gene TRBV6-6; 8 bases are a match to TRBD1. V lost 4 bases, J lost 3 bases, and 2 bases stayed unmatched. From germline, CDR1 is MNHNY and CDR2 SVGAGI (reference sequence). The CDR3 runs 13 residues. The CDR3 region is CASSLDRDYEQYF. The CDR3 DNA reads TGTGCCAGCAGTTTGGACAGGGACTACGAGCAGTACTTC.

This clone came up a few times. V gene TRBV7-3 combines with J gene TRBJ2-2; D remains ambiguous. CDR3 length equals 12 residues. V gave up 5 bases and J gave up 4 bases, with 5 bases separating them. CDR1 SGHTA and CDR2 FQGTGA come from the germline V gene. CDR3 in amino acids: CASSHGTGELFF. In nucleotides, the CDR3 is TGTGCCAGCAGCCACGGCACCGGGGAGCTGTTTTTT.

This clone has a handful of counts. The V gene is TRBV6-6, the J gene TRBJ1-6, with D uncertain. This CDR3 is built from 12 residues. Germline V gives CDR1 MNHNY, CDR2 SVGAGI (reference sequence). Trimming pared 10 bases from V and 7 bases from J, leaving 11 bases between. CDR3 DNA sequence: TGTGCCACCCGAAGATGGAATTCACCCCTCCACTTT. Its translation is CATRRWNSPLHF.

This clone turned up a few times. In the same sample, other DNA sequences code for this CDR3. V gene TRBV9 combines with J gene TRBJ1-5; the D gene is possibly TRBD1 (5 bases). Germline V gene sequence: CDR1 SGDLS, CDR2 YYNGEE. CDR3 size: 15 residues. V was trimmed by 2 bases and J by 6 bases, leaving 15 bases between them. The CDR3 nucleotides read TGTGCCAGCAGCGTCGGGGGGGGTGCTGGTCAGCCCCAGCATTTT. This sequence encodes CASSVGGGAGQPQHF.

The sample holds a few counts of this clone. This CDR3 reads CSVDDVDTEAFF. The CDR3 DNA reads as TGCAGCGTTGATGATGTAGACACTGAAGCTTTCTTT. The chain carries TRBV29-1 and TRBJ1-1; D is unclear. CDR1 SQVTM and CDR2 ANQGSEA come from the germline V gene. Trimming cost V 3 bases and J 3 bases, with 8 bases left between them. This CDR3 contains 12 residues.

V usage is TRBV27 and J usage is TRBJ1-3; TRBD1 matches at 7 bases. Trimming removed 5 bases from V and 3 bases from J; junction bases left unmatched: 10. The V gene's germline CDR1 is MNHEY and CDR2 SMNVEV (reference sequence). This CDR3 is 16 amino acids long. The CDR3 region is CASSAKGTVFGNTIYF. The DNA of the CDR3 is TGTGCCAGCAGTGCCAAAGGGACAGTTTTTGGAAACACCATATATTTT.

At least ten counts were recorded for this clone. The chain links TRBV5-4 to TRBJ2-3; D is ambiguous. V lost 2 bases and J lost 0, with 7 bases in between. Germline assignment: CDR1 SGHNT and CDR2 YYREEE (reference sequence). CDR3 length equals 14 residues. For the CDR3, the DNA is TGTGCCAGCAGCTTTTGGGAAAGCACAGATACGCAGTATTTT. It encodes CASSFWESTDTQYF. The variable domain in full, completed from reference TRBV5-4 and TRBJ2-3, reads ETGVTQSPTHLIKTRGQQVTLRCSSQSGHNTVSWYQQALGQGPQFIFQYYREEENGRGNFPPRFSGLQFPNYSSELNVNALELDDSALYLCASSFWESTDTQYFGPGTRLTVL.

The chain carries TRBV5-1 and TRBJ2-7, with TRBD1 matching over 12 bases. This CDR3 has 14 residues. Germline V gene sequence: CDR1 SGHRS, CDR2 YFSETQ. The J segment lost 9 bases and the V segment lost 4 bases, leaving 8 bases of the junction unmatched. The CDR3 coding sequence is TGCGCCAGCAGCCCCGGGACAGGGGGCTCCGTGCAGTACTTC. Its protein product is CASSPGTGGSVQYF.

CDR3 amino acids: CASSKTSGETPYNEQFF. The CDR3 region has the DNA TGCGCCAGCAGTAAAACATCGGGGGAGACACCATACAATGAGCAGTTCTTC. The chain has TRBV10-1 and TRBJ2-1; TRBD2 is a possible D gene (6 bases). In germline, CDR1 is WNHNN, CDR2 SYGVQD (reference sequence). This CDR3 is built from 17 residues. V shed 5 bases and J shed 4 bases, with 21 bases lying between them.

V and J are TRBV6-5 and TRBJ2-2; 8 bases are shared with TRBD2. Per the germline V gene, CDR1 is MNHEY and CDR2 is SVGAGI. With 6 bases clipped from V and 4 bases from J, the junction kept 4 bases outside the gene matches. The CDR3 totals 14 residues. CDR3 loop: CASSPGGGTGELFF. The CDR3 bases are TGTGCCAGCAGCCCCGGGGGGGGCACCGGGGAGCTGTTTTTT.

The CDR3 bases are TGCGCCAGCAGCGCCCGGGCAAGTAACACTGAAGCTTTCTTT. Translation gives CASSARASNTEAFF. The chain employs TRBV4-1 and TRBJ1-1; no reliable D call. The V end lost 5 bases, the J end lost 2 bases, and 12 bases lay between the germline ends. This CDR3 has 14 residues. The germline gives CDR1 MGHRA, CDR2 YSYEKL.

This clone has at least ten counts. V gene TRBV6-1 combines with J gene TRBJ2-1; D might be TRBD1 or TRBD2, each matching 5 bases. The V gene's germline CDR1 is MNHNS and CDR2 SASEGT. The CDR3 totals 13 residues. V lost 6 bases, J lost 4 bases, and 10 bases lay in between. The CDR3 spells CASSTGRYNEQFF. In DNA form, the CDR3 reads TGTGCCAGCAGCACGGGACGGTACAATGAGCAGTTCTTC.